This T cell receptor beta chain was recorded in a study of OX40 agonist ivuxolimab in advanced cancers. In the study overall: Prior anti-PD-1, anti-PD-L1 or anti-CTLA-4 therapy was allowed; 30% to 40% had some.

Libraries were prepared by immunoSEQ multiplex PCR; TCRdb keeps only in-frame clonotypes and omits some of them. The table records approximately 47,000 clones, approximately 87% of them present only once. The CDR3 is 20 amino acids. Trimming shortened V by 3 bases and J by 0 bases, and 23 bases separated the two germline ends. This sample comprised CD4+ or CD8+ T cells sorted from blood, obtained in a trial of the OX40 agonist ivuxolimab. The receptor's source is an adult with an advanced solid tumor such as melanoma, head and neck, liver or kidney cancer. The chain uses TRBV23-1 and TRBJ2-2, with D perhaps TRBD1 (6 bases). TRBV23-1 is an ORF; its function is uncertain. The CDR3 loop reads CASSQPHHRVPGANTGELFF. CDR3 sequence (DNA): TGCGCCAGCAGTCAGCCCCACCACAGGGTGCCTGGGGCGAACACCGGGGAGCTGTTTTTT.